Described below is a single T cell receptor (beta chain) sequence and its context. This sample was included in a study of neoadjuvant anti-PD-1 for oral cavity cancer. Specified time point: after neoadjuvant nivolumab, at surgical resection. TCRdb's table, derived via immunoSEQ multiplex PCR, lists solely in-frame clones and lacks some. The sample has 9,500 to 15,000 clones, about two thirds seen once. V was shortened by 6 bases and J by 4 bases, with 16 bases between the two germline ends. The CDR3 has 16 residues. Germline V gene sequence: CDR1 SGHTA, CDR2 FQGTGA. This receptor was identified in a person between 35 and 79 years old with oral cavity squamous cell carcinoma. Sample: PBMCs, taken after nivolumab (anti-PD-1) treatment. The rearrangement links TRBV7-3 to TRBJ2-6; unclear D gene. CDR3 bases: TGTGCCAGCAGTTTATCTGGGGTTTTGGGGGCCAACGTCCTGACTTTC. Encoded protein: CASSLSGVLGANVLTF.